A selection of T cell receptor beta chains follows, all from one sample in a study of spatial heterogeneity in lung cancer. A single record per CDR3 protein comes from TCRdb applying MiXCR to the 5' RACE reads. The sample shows 25,000 or so distinct CDR3 sequences, roughly 5.4% of them seen only once. Here the sequenced sample was PBMCs, taken at follow-up. The receptor source for this set is a female donor with early-stage non-small cell lung cancer. CDR3s include the opening cysteine and the closing phenylalanine or tryptophan. A D gene is named only where the DNA matches it firmly. Part of the rows lack a size; the others show once, few, many or a class for expanded clones.

D gene,J gene,clone size,V gene,CDR3 protein
TRBD1,TRBJ2-3,.,TRBV20-1,CSASRGPLSTDTQYF
TRBD2,TRBJ2-7,many,TRBV3-1,CASSRPGTSSGEQYF
.,TRBJ1-5,many,TRBV6-5,CASSLVGGGQPQHF
.,TRBJ1-6,many,TRBV20-1,CSAKPGEGRDSPLHF
TRBD1,TRBJ2-4,many,TRBV20-1,CSARDFRGLAKNIQYF
.,TRBJ2-5,many,TRBV4-2,CASSQEGVVERETQYF
.,TRBJ2-5,many,TRBV24-1,CATSEPQGVGETQYF
.,TRBJ1-2,many,TRBV29-1,CSAITGGNPTSGGYTF
TRBD2,TRBJ2-1,many,TRBV29-1,CSVGLAGAANEQFF
.,TRBJ1-2,many,TRBV6-2/TRBV6-3,CATRAGVIANYGYTF
.,TRBJ1-6,once,TRBV2,CASNFRADSPLHF
TRBD1,TRBJ1-1,few,TRBV10-3,CAIRKDRGITEAFF
TRBD1,TRBJ1-2,many,TRBV25-1,CASSYRWTGGGYGYTF
TRBD1,TRBJ2-6,many,TRBV5-1,CASSFDRAGANVLTF
.,TRBJ1-1,medium-sized,TRBV29-1,CSVSGKAEAFF
.,TRBJ1-1,.,TRBV6-6,CASSYGTGLVSTEAFF
.,TRBJ1-2,many,TRBV18,CASSPGDGYGYTF
.,TRBJ1-2,many,TRBV12-5,CASGSQVLYGYTF
TRBD2,TRBJ2-1,many,TRBV10-3,CAIGSSGSGAGSYNEQFF
TRBD2,TRBJ2-2,many,TRBV7-2,CASRVAGNTGELFF
.,TRBJ2-7,many,TRBV5-1,CASSLVGGGDEQYF
.,TRBJ2-1,many,TRBV6-2/TRBV6-3,CASRRDQPYNEQFF
.,TRBJ2-3,many,TRBV11-3,CASSLGQGNTDTQYF
.,TRBJ2-7,many,TRBV20-1,CSAREHASGRYEQYF
TRBD2,TRBJ2-2,many,TRBV7-9,CASSPLGLAGEYTGELFF
.,TRBJ1-2,many,TRBV4-2,CASSQDSGADYGYTF
TRBD1,TRBJ1-6,many,TRBV11-1,CASSFIDRGESPLHF
TRBD2,TRBJ2-7,few,TRBV5-5,CASSLVAGGMRSYEQYF
.,TRBJ2-3,many,TRBV13,CASSLAIADTQYF
.,TRBJ2-3,many,TRBV27,CASSLFGGDTQYF
TRBD2,TRBJ2-5,few,TRBV10-3,CAISSGLAGGGETQYF
.,TRBJ2-3,many,TRBV11-3,CASSLGTRPTDTQYF
TRBD1,TRBJ2-7,many,TRBV7-9,CASSLALTGGEQYF
TRBD1,TRBJ2-2,few,TRBV5-6,CASSVVQGDTGELFF
TRBD2,TRBJ2-3,.,TRBV15,CATSRERGLAGVRNTQYF
TRBD1,TRBJ2-5,many,TRBV23-1,CASRLTGQGAQQETQYF
TRBD1,TRBJ1-4,many,TRBV18,CASSPDRGGEKLFF
TRBD2,TRBJ2-7,medium-sized,TRBV29-1,CSAIAGGASEQYF
TRBD1,TRBJ1-1,many,TRBV20-1,CSARAGGEGTFF
.,TRBJ2-5,many,TRBV6-1,CASSEGWTTVVETQYF
TRBD1,TRBJ1-2,many,TRBV7-2,CASSPGTGYGYTF
TRBD2,TRBJ2-1,.,TRBV7-2,CASSPSAGLAVNEQFF
.,TRBJ2-7,many,TRBV20-1,CSALDSTKHEQYF
.,TRBJ2-5,many,TRBV29-1,CSGTGTLQETQYF